Sequencing of this TCR beta chain was carried out in a study of blood T cell repertoires in COVID-19. TCRdb's copy holds only in-frame clones and misses some; the assay was immunoSEQ multiplex PCR. Of 130,000 to 150,000 clones in the sample, about four fifths are singletons; the top ten hold roughly 3.6%. The germline gives CDR1 MDHEN, CDR2 SYDVKM. This CDR3 contains 12 residues. The V and J ends lost 5 bases and 7 bases respectively, with 11 bases between them. This TCR was sampled from a man between 65 and 85 years old who had recovered from COVID-19. This chain links TRBV28 with TRBJ1-2; tentatively, D is TRBD1 (6 bases). Sequenced: peripheral blood. The CDR3 DNA sequence: TGTGCCAGCAGTCTCCAGGGGTTTGGCTACACCTTC. This encodes CASSLQGFGYTF.